Below are 26 T cell receptor beta chains sequenced from a single sample in a study of blood T cell repertoires in COVID-19. This table comes from immunoSEQ multiplex PCR, and its TCRdb copy is limited to in-frame clones, with some not included. The sample gives roughly 230,000 clones, 83% of which show up once; around 5.2% is in the top ten. The sample consisted of peripheral blood. These receptor sequences come from a human donor in a cohort sampled during active COVID-19.

The rearrangement joins TRBV28 to TRBJ2-1; 7 nucleotides line up with TRBD1. V gave up 6 bases and J gave up 10 bases; unmatched junction bases: 6. There are 12 residues in the CDR3. Germline CDR1 reads MDHEN; CDR2 reads SYDVKM. The CDR3 nucleotides read TGTGCCAGCAGGACAGGGTACCTCGAGCAGTTCTTC. Translation gives CASRTGYLEQFF.

This chain joins TRBV19 and TRBJ2-3, with a weak D call TRBD2 (6 bases). CDR1 is LNHDA and CDR2 is SQIVND in the germline V gene (reference sequence). The CDR3 is made up of 14 amino acids. V lost 6 bases, J lost 2 bases, and 12 bases lay in between. CDR3 residues: CASSSGEPTDTQYF. CDR3 nucleotide sequence: TGTGCCAGTAGCTCGGGGGAGCCCACAGATACGCAGTATTTT.

A single count supports this clone. The chain is built from TRBV27 and TRBJ1-4; 8 nucleotides align to TRBD1. Germline V lookup: CDR1 MNHEY, CDR2 SMNVEV (reference sequence). This CDR3 comprises 14 residues. J was trimmed by 7 bases and V by 7 bases; bases with no gene match: 8. This CDR3 reads CASTFRTGSEKLFF. The DNA of the CDR3 is TGTGCCAGCACCTTCCGGACAGGGAGTGAAAAACTGTTTTTT.

The chain has TRBV9 and TRBJ1-1; D not resolved. The V end lost 5 bases, the J end lost 0 bases, and 11 bases lay between the germline ends. The CDR3 is 14 amino acids. Germline-derived CDR1 and CDR2 are SGDLS and YYNGEE. The chain's CDR3 is CASSEGGMNTEAFF. The DNA of the CDR3 is TGTGCCAGCAGTGAGGGCGGTATGAACACTGAAGCTTTCTTT.

This chain connects TRBV19 to TRBJ2-1; 10 bases are a match to TRBD1. The CDR3 runs to 15 residues. The germline gives CDR1 LNHDA, CDR2 SQIVND (reference sequence). The ends lost 6 bases at V and 6 bases at J; junction bases unmatched: 8. CDR3 protein: CASSHTGTGVNEQFF. The CDR3 DNA is TGTGCCAGTAGCCACACCGGGACAGGGGTCAATGAGCAGTTCTTC.

This clone was counted once. This chain joins TRBV7-3 and TRBJ2-1, with 9 bases that match TRBD2. V gave up 5 bases and J gave up 4 bases; unmatched junction bases: 6. There are 15 residues in the CDR3. Germline V gene sequence: CDR1 SGHTA, CDR2 FQGTGA. The CDR3 DNA follows: TGTGCCAGCAGCCCGTTAGCGGGGGTTTACAATGAGCAGTTCTTC. It yields the protein CASSPLAGVYNEQFF.

This clone turned up a few times. The chain has TRBV6-5 and TRBJ1-6; D is undetermined. Looked up from germline, CDR1 is MNHEY and CDR2 is SVGAGI. The length of the CDR3 is 13 residues. The V gene lost 3 bases and the J gene lost 7 bases, with 7 bases spanning the gap. This chain's CDR3 is CASSYKRNSPLHF. The DNA of the CDR3 is TGTGCCAGCAGTTATAAGCGAAATTCACCCCTCCACTTT.

V and J are TRBV27 and TRBJ2-1; tentatively, D is TRBD2 (6 bases). Trimming pared 4 bases from V and 5 bases from J, leaving 18 bases between. The CDR3 is 16 amino acids. Looked up from germline, CDR1 is MNHEY and CDR2 is SMNVEV (reference sequence). This CDR3 is CASSSLAAGLHNEQFF. DNA of the CDR3: TGTGCCAGCAGTTCCTTGGCAGCGGGTCTTCACAATGAGCAGTTCTTC.

The chain links TRBV24-1 to TRBJ1-2; 10 nucleotides match TRBD1. The CDR3 has 16 residues. V trimming: 3 bases; J trimming: 2 bases; junction bases outside the gene matches: 5. Germline V gene lookup returns CDR1 KGHDR and CDR2 SFDVKD. CDR3 protein: CATSDPGQGYNYGYTF. As DNA, the CDR3 is TGTGCCACCAGTGATCCGGGACAGGGGTACAACTATGGCTACACCTTC.

This chain connects TRBV6-5 to TRBJ2-5; maybe TRBD2 (5 bases). V was cut by 5 bases and J by 2 bases, with 9 bases left in between. CDR3 size: 13 residues. CDR1 and CDR2 from the germline V gene are MNHEY and SVGAGI. The CDR3 DNA reads TGTGCCAGCAGTCAAAGGGAGCAAGAGACCCAGTACTTC. This gives the protein CASSQREQETQYF.

The V call is TRBV6-2 or TRBV6-3, the J call TRBJ2-3; the D gene is possibly TRBD2 (7 bases). Looked up from germline, CDR1 is MNHEY and CDR2 is SVGEGT. The V end lost 6 bases, the J end lost 0 bases, and 13 bases lay between the germline ends. The length of the CDR3 is 15 residues. CDR3 in DNA: TGTGCCAGCAGCTTAGGGGGGGCTAGCACAGATACGCAGTATTTT. The encoded protein is CASSLGGASTDTQYF.

This sequence joins TRBV6-5 and TRBJ1-3; 7 bases are shared with TRBD1. The germline CDR1 and CDR2 sequences are MNHEY and SVGAGI. There are 15 residues in the CDR3. J gave up 0 bases and V 7 bases, and 6 bases lay outside the gene matches. CDR3 sequence: CASTGTASSGNTIYF. The CDR3, as DNA: TGTGCCAGCACTGGGACAGCCTCCTCTGGAAACACCATATATTTT.

J is TRBJ1-1 and V is TRBV6-5, with D tentatively TRBD1 (5 bases). The CDR3 length is 14 residues. Trimming took off 5 bases at V and 5 bases at J, with 15 bases between the two ends. Germline values: CDR1 MNHEY, CDR2 SVGAGI. CDR3 region: CASSPRMGGTEAFF. The CDR3 DNA sequence: TGTGCCAGCAGTCCCCGGATGGGGGGGACTGAAGCTTTCTTT.

V usage is TRBV30 and J usage is TRBJ1-2; the D gene is possibly TRBD1 (5 bases). The CDR3 length is 10 residues. CDR1 GTSNPN and CDR2 SVGIG come from the germline V gene (reference sequence). Trimming cost V 8 bases and J 8 bases, with 12 bases left between them. The CDR3, as DNA: TGTGCCGGCCACTGGGGCGGCTACACCTTC. Translated: CAGHWGGYTF. The full variable domain, with the rest looked up from reference TRBV30 and TRBJ1-2, is SQTIHQWPATLVQPVGSPLSLECTVEGTSNPNLYWYRQAAGRGLQLLFYSVGIGQISSEVPQNLSASRPQDRQFILSSKKLLLSDSGFYLCAGHWGGYTFGSGTRLTVV.

J is TRBJ2-7 and V is TRBV5-1; possible D gene TRBD1, 6 bases. The CDR3 runs to 14 residues. Germline lookup yields CDR1 SGHRS and CDR2 YFSETQ. V dropped 4 bases and J dropped 3 bases, with 14 bases sitting between them. In DNA, the CDR3 is TGCGCCAGCAGCCAAGGGGGATATGGCTACGAGCAGTACTTC. Encoded protein: CASSQGGYGYEQYF.

The chain is built from TRBV19 and TRBJ1-6; D unresolved. CDR3 length: 15 amino acids. The V end was cut by 3 bases, the J end by 5 bases, with 11 bases between. Looked up from germline, CDR1 is LNHDA and CDR2 is SQIVND (reference sequence). This CDR3 reads CASSMSWGDNSPLHF. CDR3 bases: TGTGCCAGTAGTATGAGTTGGGGAGATAATTCACCCCTCCACTTT.

This clone has just one count. The gene calls are TRBV14 and TRBJ2-7; D is undetermined. The germline V gene encodes CDR1 SGHDN and CDR2 FVKESK. The length of the CDR3 is 13 residues. With 1 base removed from V and 0 bases from J, the gap between germline ends came to 4 bases. The chain's CDR3 is CASSQVNSYEQYF. For the CDR3, the DNA is TGTGCCAGCAGCCAAGTTAACTCCTACGAGCAGTACTTC.

The chain carries TRBV30 and TRBJ2-3; 7 bases align to TRBD1. Trimming removed 0 bases from V and 0 bases from J; junction bases left unmatched: 12. Germline lookup yields CDR1 GTSNPN and CDR2 SVGIG (reference sequence). The CDR3 covers 18 residues. The CDR3 is CAWSVGGLPHISTDTQYF. The CDR3 bases are TGTGCCTGGAGTGTAGGGGGCCTCCCCCATATAAGCACAGATACGCAGTATTTT.

This chain uses TRBV2 with TRBJ1-6; D remains ambiguous. Germline V gives CDR1 SNHLY, CDR2 FYNNEI. V gave up 2 bases and J gave up 5 bases, with 13 bases separating them. CDR3 size: 16 residues. As DNA, the CDR3 is TGTGCCAGCAGTGAACGGTCAGCCGGGGATAATTCACCCCTCCACTTT. Amino acids: CASSERSAGDNSPLHF.

The chain recombines TRBV3-1 (or the pseudogene TRBV3-2) with TRBJ2-7; 8 bases agree with TRBD1. The CDR3 spans 17 residues. Germline lookup yields CDR1 LGHDT and CDR2 YNNKEL (reference sequence). V gave up 1 base and J gave up 5 bases; unmatched junction bases: 13. CDR3 loop: CASSQAIGLQGGNEQYF. In DNA form, the CDR3 reads TGTGCCAGCAGCCAAGCCATAGGTCTACAGGGGGGCAACGAGCAGTACTTC.

This clone was seen just once. This chain links TRBV6-5 with TRBJ1-1; TRBD1 agrees at 9 bases. Germline loops: CDR1 MNHEY, CDR2 SVGAGI. The ends lost 6 bases at V and 5 bases at J; junction bases unmatched: 10. CDR3 length equals 15 residues. CDR3 DNA: TGTGCCAGCAGCCCGGGACAGGGAACGAGGACTGAAGCTTTCTTT. Amino acid sequence: CASSPGQGTRTEAFF.

This clone was recorded only once. V and J are TRBV27 and TRBJ2-3; TRBD2 aligns across 15 bases. The CDR3 covers 15 residues. Unmatched junction bases numbered 7, after V lost 9 bases and J lost 6 bases. Germline assignment: CDR1 MNHEY and CDR2 SMNVEV (reference sequence). The CDR3: CASRTSGRAADTQYF. The CDR3 region has the DNA TGTGCCAGTCGGACTAGCGGGAGGGCCGCCGATACGCAGTATTTT.

This clone was recorded once. The genes are TRBV6-5 and TRBJ1-3, with D perhaps TRBD1 (6 bases). The germline V gene has CDR1 MNHEY and CDR2 SVGAGI. This CDR3 is 14 amino acids long. V lost 8 bases and J 3 bases, leaving 14 bases between the germline ends. CDR3 DNA sequence: TGTGCCAGCGGTCGTTACAGGGATGGAAACACCATATATTTT. This encodes CASGRYRDGNTIYF.

J is TRBJ2-7 and V is TRBV27; D is perhaps TRBD1 (5 bases). The germline V gene has CDR1 MNHEY and CDR2 SMNVEV (reference sequence). The V end was cut by 6 bases, the J end by 4 bases, with 22 bases between. This CDR3 is 16 amino acids long. The CDR3 DNA reads as TGTGCCAGCAGACCAAATCAAACAGGTGCAAGGTACGAGCAGTACTTC. Amino acid sequence: CASRPNQTGARYEQYF.

The J gene is TRBJ1-6, the V gene TRBV6-1; D remains unclear. The CDR3 length is 13 residues. Germline-derived CDR1 and CDR2 are MNHNS and SASEGT. V gave up 2 bases and J gave up 8 bases, with 7 bases separating them. CDR3 nucleotides: TGTGCCAGCAGTGAAATTGAGGATTCACCCCTCCACTTT. Its protein product is CASSEIEDSPLHF.

CDR3 coding DNA: TGTGCCAGCAGTGAACAGGGGGCTGTGAACACTGAAGCTTTCTTT. Translation: CASSEQGAVNTEAFF. The chain combines TRBV6-1 with TRBJ1-1; the match to TRBD1 covers 8 bases. CDR1 and CDR2 from the germline V gene are MNHNS and SASEGT. CDR3 length: 15 residues. J gave up 0 bases and V 2 bases, and 2 bases lay outside the gene matches.